There are many counts of the clone carrying this TCR beta chain. What it recognizes is unknown. Construction of the TCRbeta library involved unique molecular identifiers. TCRdb reprocessed the PCR reads via MiXCR and lists one record per CDR3 protein. The table records 580,000 or so distinct CDR3 sequences, 20% to 25% of them present only once. This CDR3 has 12 residues. CDR1 and CDR2 (germline): SQVTM, ANQGSEA. V was cut by 6 bases and J by 1 base, with 7 bases left in between. The sample originates from a study of T-cell reconstitution after alpha-beta-depleted transplantation in children. General observations from the study: A year post-transplant, T-cell counts and diversity derived mostly from newly produced T cells. Reports say that about two months after transplant, the alpha-beta T cells came out of several hundred graft clones that had expanded. There were some patients whose high TCRbeta diversity at day 60 came from surviving recipient T cells and thymic progenitors.

This TCR derives from a boy under two years old who had a stem cell transplant for acute myeloid leukemia, so the T cells may come from the graft donor. Material: PBMCs, mostly from graft donor cells, obtained 360 days after TCRalphabeta/CD19-depleted stem cell transplant. The rearrangement links TRBV29-1 to TRBJ1-5; D ambiguous. In DNA, the CDR3 is TGCAGCGTGACGGACAGCAATCAGCCCCAGCATTTT. The encoded protein is CSVTDSNQPQHF.